This T cell receptor beta chain originates from a study of PD-L1 blockade in urothelial cancer. About the research overall: Patients' histories included 0 to 3 prior chemotherapy regimens. Blood-derived samples held a median about 130,000 T cells.

The time point: pretreatment peripheral blood. Pretreatment and on-treatment samples were taken, numbering 1 to 8 per patient. The templates were synthetic TCR analogs, and they were spiked into each PCR. Profiled with immunoSEQ multiplex PCR; TCRdb holds only in-frame clones, not every one. Of about 52,000 clones listed, around 75% are singletons. The table lists this clone with a count of one. V was shortened by 5 bases and J by 7 bases, with 14 bases between the two germline ends. The CDR3 is made up of 13 amino acids. From germline, CDR1 is MNHEY and CDR2 SVGAGI. The clonotype was recovered from a man between 65 and 80 years old with urothelial cancer. The gene calls are TRBV6-5 and TRBJ1-2; D might be TRBD1 (5 bases). The sequenced sample was PBMCs, obtained around atezolizumab (anti-PD-L1) treatment. The CDR3 spells CASSPGLQGGYTF. CDR3 coding DNA: TGTGCCAGCAGTCCCGGTCTGCAGGGTGGCTACACCTTC.